The clone carrying this TCR beta chain was counted once. The sample belongs to a study of blood T cell repertoires in COVID-19. Study-level background: Some COVID-19 samples were acute and others convalescent; all came from the United States, Italy and Spain. T cells, B-cell-depleted T cells, or PBMCs provided the cDNA or gDNA that served as material.

This CDR3 is 13 amino acids long. V gave up 5 bases and J gave up 4 bases, with 9 bases separating them. In the authors' methods: Nucleated cell number was recorded as an estimate derived from reference gene primer amplification. Sequenced by immunoSEQ multiplex PCR; TCRdb stores in-frame clones only, minus some. Clone size and V and J calls were adopted from that table, with D and trimming inferred from the DNA. Of tens of thousands of clones detected, around 90% appear once; the ten largest clones hold roughly 3%. Sequencing was performed on peripheral blood. The chain combines TRBV12-3 or TRBV12-4 with TRBJ1-3, with D hard to call. The origin of this receptor is a woman between 65 and 79 years old with active COVID-19. The CDR3 protein is CASSLLLGNTIYF. Here the CDR3 DNA reads TGTGCCAGCAGTCTCTTATTGGGAAACACCATATATTTT.